This is a list of T cell receptor beta chains from one sample in a study of cytotoxic CD8 clonotypes in ibrutinib-treated CLL. TCRdb keeps only in-frame clones here, not all; method: immunoSEQ multiplex PCR. The sample contains 160,000 or so clones, roughly 80% of which appear only once. The specimen comprised PBMCs, sampled after 24 months of ibrutinib treatment. The origin of the receptors is a human donor with chronic lymphocytic leukemia. Both conserved end residues are part of each CDR3. A D gene is named only where the DNA matches it firmly. The listing skips clone size in some rows; elsewhere it reads once, few, many or a size class.

v_call: TRBV6-6
d_call: -
j_call: TRBJ1-1
clone_size: -
cdr3_aa: CASGPGPGGAFF
cdr3_nt: TGTGCCAGCGGTCCGGGCCCGGGGGGAGCTTTCTTT

v_call: TRBV7-9
d_call: TRBD1
j_call: TRBJ2-1
clone_size: -
cdr3_aa: CASSRTGAGYNEQFF
cdr3_nt: TGTGCCAGCAGCAGGACAGGGGCTGGCTACAATGAGCAGTTCTTC

v_call: TRBV7-2
d_call: -
j_call: TRBJ2-3
clone_size: once
cdr3_aa: CASSLVGDTQYF
cdr3_nt: TGTGCCAGCAGCTTAGTTGGAGATACGCAGTATTTT

v_call: TRBV4-1
d_call: TRBD2
j_call: TRBJ2-2
clone_size: -
cdr3_aa: CASSLGLAGGPRAGELFF
cdr3_nt: TGCGCCAGCAGCCTTGGCCTAGCGGGGGGGCCTCGGGCCGGGGAGCTGTTTTTT

v_call: TRBV6-5
d_call: TRBD1
j_call: TRBJ2-7
clone_size: -
cdr3_aa: CASRRQGAFPEQYF
cdr3_nt: TGTGCCAGCAGGAGACAGGGGGCTTTTCCCGAGCAGTACTTC

v_call: TRBV29-1
d_call: -
j_call: TRBJ1-2
clone_size: -
cdr3_aa: CSGGDRSNYGYTF
cdr3_nt: TGCAGCGGAGGCGACAGATCTAACTATGGCTACACCTTC

v_call: TRBV19
d_call: -
j_call: TRBJ1-2
clone_size: few
cdr3_aa: CAALEGSGYGYTF
cdr3_nt: TGTGCCGCCCTGGAGGGGAGCGGCTATGGCTACACCTTC

v_call: TRBV6-1
d_call: -
j_call: TRBJ2-7
clone_size: -
cdr3_aa: CASSEKGSYEQYF
cdr3_nt: TGTGCCAGCAGTGAAAAGGGATCCTACGAGCAGTACTTC

v_call: TRBV30
d_call: TRBD1
j_call: TRBJ1-1
clone_size: once
cdr3_aa: CAWSRQGAGASEAFF
cdr3_nt: TGTGCCTGGAGTCGACAGGGGGCGGGAGCGTCTGAAGCTTTCTTT

v_call: TRBV18
d_call: -
j_call: TRBJ2-3
clone_size: -
cdr3_aa: CASSPTLVASTDTQYF
cdr3_nt: TGTGCCAGCTCACCAACCCTGGTCGCTAGCACAGATACGCAGTATTTT

v_call: TRBV11-2
d_call: -
j_call: TRBJ2-3
clone_size: -
cdr3_aa: CASSFNQGPDTQYF
cdr3_nt: TGTGCCAGCAGCTTCAACCAGGGACCAGATACGCAGTATTTT

v_call: TRBV4-1
d_call: -
j_call: TRBJ2-3
clone_size: -
cdr3_aa: CASSLAPRDTDTQYF
cdr3_nt: TGCGCCAGCAGCCTCGCACCGCGGGACACAGATACGCAGTATTTT

v_call: TRBV30
d_call: TRBD1
j_call: TRBJ1-5
clone_size: once
cdr3_aa: CASSQGAVNQPQHF
cdr3_nt: TGTGCCAGCTCCCAGGGGGCGGTCAATCAGCCCCAGCATTTT

v_call: TRBV19
d_call: TRBD2
j_call: TRBJ2-5
clone_size: -
cdr3_aa: CASSRGLAGPGETQYF
cdr3_nt: TGTGCCAGTAGTCGGGGACTAGCGGGACCTGGGGAGACCCAGTACTTC

v_call: TRBV25-1
d_call: TRBD1
j_call: TRBJ2-2
clone_size: -
cdr3_aa: CASSDVTGGRAGELFF
cdr3_nt: TGTGCCAGCAGTGACGTCACAGGGGGCCGGGCCGGGGAGCTGTTTTTT

v_call: TRBV7-2
d_call: -
j_call: TRBJ2-3
clone_size: -
cdr3_aa: CASSSRLVRKTDTQYF
cdr3_nt: TGTGCCAGCAGCTCCAGACTAGTGAGGAAAACAGATACGCAGTATTTT

v_call: TRBV5-1
d_call: -
j_call: TRBJ1-5
clone_size: -
cdr3_aa: CASSPREGDNQPQHF
cdr3_nt: TGCGCCAGCAGCCCCCGAGAGGGAGACAATCAGCCCCAGCATTTT

v_call: TRBV28
d_call: -
j_call: TRBJ1-1
clone_size: -
cdr3_aa: CASSFSAGDVNTEAFF
cdr3_nt: TGTGCCAGCAGTTTCTCCGCGGGGGACGTCAACACTGAAGCTTTCTTT

v_call: TRBV18
d_call: -
j_call: TRBJ1-2
clone_size: -
cdr3_aa: CASSLQPNYGYTF
cdr3_nt: TGTGCCAGTTCACTACAGCCGAACTATGGCTACACCTTC

v_call: TRBV19
d_call: -
j_call: TRBJ1-1
clone_size: -
cdr3_aa: CASLMGASEAFF
cdr3_nt: TGTGCCAGTTTGATGGGGGCTTCTGAAGCTTTCTTT

v_call: TRBV27
d_call: -
j_call: TRBJ1-2
clone_size: -
cdr3_aa: CASRLAGANYGYTF
cdr3_nt: TGTGCCAGCCGACTGGCAGGGGCCAACTATGGCTACACCTTC

v_call: TRBV2
d_call: -
j_call: TRBJ1-1
clone_size: -
cdr3_aa: CASRVRVGTPNTEAFF
cdr3_nt: TGTGCCAGCAGAGTACGTGTAGGGACCCCAAACACTGAAGCTTTCTTT

v_call: TRBV6-5
d_call: -
j_call: TRBJ1-6
clone_size: -
cdr3_aa: CASSYGASSSSPLHF
cdr3_nt: TGTGCCAGCAGTTACGGGGCCAGCTCAAGTTCACCCCTCCACTTT

v_call: TRBV30
d_call: -
j_call: TRBJ2-7
clone_size: -
cdr3_aa: CAWSSEYEQYF
cdr3_nt: TGTGCCTGGAGTTCGGAGTACGAGCAGTACTTC

v_call: TRBV6-6
d_call: -
j_call: TRBJ2-3
clone_size: -
cdr3_aa: CASNGFPSFTQYF
cdr3_nt: TGTGCCAGCAATGGGTTCCCATCCTTTACGCAGTATTTT

v_call: TRBV2
d_call: TRBD1
j_call: TRBJ1-2
clone_size: -
cdr3_aa: CASSDGGQRYGYTF
cdr3_nt: TGTGCCAGCAGTGACGGGGGACAGCGCTATGGCTACACCTTC

v_call: TRBV28
d_call: TRBD2
j_call: TRBJ2-7
clone_size: -
cdr3_aa: CASSLGTSGSHEQYF
cdr3_nt: TGTGCCAGCAGTTTAGGGACTAGCGGGAGTCACGAGCAGTACTTC

v_call: TRBV7-3
d_call: TRBD2
j_call: TRBJ2-3
clone_size: -
cdr3_aa: CASSPTSGSRKDTQYF
cdr3_nt: TGTGCCAGCAGCCCGACTAGCGGGAGCCGAAAAGATACGCAGTATTTT

v_call: TRBV18
d_call: TRBD2
j_call: TRBJ2-3
clone_size: -
cdr3_aa: CTSSRGGADTQYF
cdr3_nt: TGTACCAGCTCACGGGGAGGGGCAGATACGCAGTATTTT

v_call: TRBV7-2
d_call: -
j_call: TRBJ1-2
clone_size: -
cdr3_aa: CASSPNGQGDGYTF
cdr3_nt: TGTGCCAGCAGCCCTAACGGACAAGGTGATGGCTACACCTTC

v_call: TRBV9
d_call: -
j_call: TRBJ2-7
clone_size: -
cdr3_aa: CASSEGGGQTEQYF
cdr3_nt: TGTGCCAGCAGCGAGGGAGGGGGACAAACAGAGCAGTACTTC

v_call: TRBV14
d_call: TRBD2
j_call: TRBJ2-1
clone_size: -
cdr3_aa: CASSRLTSGRNSYNEQFF
cdr3_nt: TGTGCCAGCAGCCGCCTAACTAGCGGGAGAAACTCCTACAATGAGCAGTTCTTC

v_call: TRBV5-1
d_call: TRBD2
j_call: TRBJ2-3
clone_size: -
cdr3_aa: CASSFAASGGTDTQYF
cdr3_nt: TGCGCCAGCAGCTTCGCGGCTAGCGGGGGAACAGATACGCAGTATTTT

v_call: TRBV28
d_call: -
j_call: TRBJ2-1
clone_size: -
cdr3_aa: CASSLFSYEQFF
cdr3_nt: TGTGCCAGCAGTTTGTTCTCGTATGAGCAGTTCTTC

v_call: TRBV9
d_call: TRBD2
j_call: TRBJ2-2
clone_size: -
cdr3_aa: CASSVVAGNPGTGELFF
cdr3_nt: TGTGCCAGCAGCGTAGTAGCGGGGAACCCGGGCACCGGGGAGCTGTTTTTT

v_call: TRBV5-4
d_call: -
j_call: TRBJ2-7
clone_size: -
cdr3_aa: CASSLLARNEQYF
cdr3_nt: TGTGCCAGCAGCTTGCTAGCGAGGAACGAGCAGTACTTC

v_call: TRBV6-1
d_call: TRBD2
j_call: TRBJ2-7
clone_size: -
cdr3_aa: CASSDIAGGPHEQYF
cdr3_nt: TGTGCCAGCAGTGACATAGCGGGAGGGCCCCACGAGCAGTACTTC